Shown below are 15 T cell receptor beta chains from a single sample sequenced in a study of cytomegalovirus exposure and HLA in healthy donors. PCR primers comprised 60 Vbeta and 13 Jbeta primers. Clones were read by immunoSEQ multiplex PCR, and TCRdb kept only the in-frame ones, dropping some. The sample holds approximately 170,000 clones, 60% to 85% seen once. The sample comprised PBMCs. All receptors come from a woman between 40 and 50 years old in good health and CMV-seropositive.

The gene calls are TRBV5-6 and TRBJ2-2; D might be TRBD1 (5 bases). CDR3 length: 14 amino acids. Deletions cut 1 base from V and 5 bases from J, with 9 bases between. The germline CDR1 and CDR2 sequences are SGHDT and YYEEEE. CDR3 loop: CASSLRGWTGELFF. Here the CDR3 DNA reads TGTGCCAGCAGCTTGAGGGGCTGGACCGGGGAGCTGTTTTTT.

DNA of the CDR3: TGCGCCAGCAGCCAAGATCGTACAGGGGTTCGTCAGCCCCAGCATTTT. Protein: CASSQDRTGVRQPQHF. This sequence joins TRBV4-1 and TRBJ1-5; 7 bases match TRBD1. The CDR3 consists of 16 residues. Trimming took 0 bases from V and 6 from J; bases not matched to a gene: 8. Germline-derived CDR1 and CDR2 are MGHRA and YSYEKL.

This rearrangement joins TRBV5-1 to TRBJ1-2, with 9 bases fitting TRBD1. The CDR3 loop spans 17 amino acids. Germline V gene lookup returns CDR1 SGHRS and CDR2 YFSETQ. V lost 0 bases, J lost 7 bases, and 13 bases stayed unmatched. In nucleotides, the CDR3 is TGCGCCAGCAGCTTGGATTTTCGGGACAGGGTATCCCTTGGCTACACCTTC. It codes for CASSLDFRDRVSLGYTF.

The rearrangement joins TRBV30 to TRBJ1-2, with D possibly being TRBD1 (5 bases). The V and J ends lost 2 bases and 4 bases respectively, with 8 bases between them. Germline V lookup: CDR1 GTSNPN, CDR2 SVGIG (reference sequence). The length of the CDR3 is 12 residues. CDR3 in DNA: TGTGCCTGGAGTCCCAGGGCCTATGGCTACACCTTC. This sequence encodes CAWSPRAYGYTF.

The genes are TRBV19 and TRBJ1-2, with 7 bases identical to TRBD1. CDR3 length: 15 amino acids. After removal of 3 bases from V and 5 bases from J, the junction contained 9 bases not matched to a gene. Germline CDR1 reads LNHDA; CDR2 reads SQIVND (reference sequence). The CDR3 region is CASSIPQGQSYGYTF. The CDR3 nucleotides read TGTGCCAGTAGTATTCCGCAGGGACAGTCGTATGGCTACACCTTC.

V and J are TRBV11-2 and TRBJ2-1; tentatively, D is TRBD2 (6 bases). Germline V lookup: CDR1 SGHAT, CDR2 FQNNGV. Trimming left V 3 bases short and J 8 bases short, with 20 bases between. This CDR3 has 16 residues. In nucleotides, the CDR3 is TGTGCCAGCAGCTTGGGCCCGGGACTCAACCGTGATGAGCAGTTCTTC. Translating gives CASSLGPGLNRDEQFF.

The chain couples TRBV13 to TRBJ1-3; 8 bases line up with TRBD1. The V gene end was trimmed by 3 bases and the J gene end by 8 bases; junction bases not matched to a gene: 12. The germline V gene encodes CDR1 PRHDT and CDR2 FYEKMQ (reference sequence). The CDR3 is 16 residues long. This chain's CDR3 is CASSFLTRTGWDTIYF. DNA of the CDR3: TGTGCCAGCAGCTTCCTGACACGGACAGGGTGGGACACCATATATTTT.

The chain employs TRBV27 and TRBJ2-7, with TRBD2 matching 9 bases. The trim removed 2 bases at V and 3 bases at J, leaving 5 bases unmatched. CDR3 length: 15 amino acids. Germline CDR1 is MNHEY and CDR2 is SMNVEV (reference sequence). The CDR3, as DNA: TGTGCCAGCAGTTTAAGCGGGGGGCGCGTCTACGAGCAGTACTTC. Protein product: CASSLSGGRVYEQYF.

The gene calls are TRBV28 and TRBJ1-5, with TRBD1 as a possible D gene (5 bases). This CDR3 region has 16 residues. Deletions cut 6 bases from V and 2 bases from J, with 17 bases between. Germline assignment: CDR1 MDHEN and CDR2 SYDVKM. The CDR3, as DNA: TGTGCCAGCAGGACAATCACAGGTTTCGGCAATCAGCCCCAGCATTTT. Translation gives CASRTITGFGNQPQHF.

The chain couples TRBV19 to TRBJ2-2; 11 positions match TRBD2. CDR3 size: 19 residues. CDR1 and CDR2 (germline): LNHDA, SQIVND (reference sequence). V was pared by 2 bases and J by 7 bases, with 15 bases of the junction left unmatched. The CDR3 sequence is CASSINHPGTSGRVGELFF. The CDR3 DNA sequence: TGTGCCAGTAGTATAAACCATCCCGGGACTAGCGGTAGGGTCGGGGAGCTGTTTTTT.

The chain joins TRBV6-5 to TRBJ2-7, with D unclear. Trimming removed 0 bases at V and 0 bases at J, with 9 bases between. The germline V gene has CDR1 MNHEY and CDR2 SVGAGI. The CDR3 runs 15 residues. The CDR3 protein is CASSYSRLSSYEQYF. CDR3 nucleotide sequence: TGTGCCAGCAGTTACTCTCGCCTTAGCTCCTACGAGCAGTACTTC.

The CDR3 DNA is TGTGCCAGCAGCCAGGTGAGGGATTATGGCTACACCTTC. Translated: CASSQVRDYGYTF. The chain employs TRBV5-6 and TRBJ1-2; D unresolved. The germline V gene has CDR1 SGHDT and CDR2 YYEEEE. CDR3 size: 13 residues. V gave up 4 bases and J gave up 5 bases, with 12 bases separating them. The whole variable domain, remainder taken from reference TRBV5-6 and TRBJ1-2, is DAGVTQSPTHLIKTRGQQVTLRCSPKSGHDTVSWYQQALGQGPQFIFQYYEEEERQRGNFPDRFSGHQFPNYSSELNVNALLLGDSALYLCASSQVRDYGYTFGSGTRLTVV.

This clone was seen just once. The V and J genes are TRBV10-3 and TRBJ2-3; a weak D match, TRBD1 (6 bases). The V and J ends lost 6 bases and 2 bases respectively, with 9 bases between them. Germline loops: CDR1 ENHRY, CDR2 SYGVKD. The CDR3 has 13 amino acids. CDR3 region: CAIRTGNTDTQYF. As DNA, the CDR3 is TGTGCCATCAGAACAGGGAACACAGATACGCAGTATTTT.

This chain uses TRBV6-1 with TRBJ1-5; TRBD1 agrees at 7 bases. Germline V gene data show CDR1 as MNHNS and CDR2 as SASEGT. This CDR3 comprises 14 residues. The V and J ends lost 5 bases and 1 base, in that order; junction bases with no gene match: 2. This CDR3 reads CASSLDRSNQPQHF. The CDR3, as DNA: TGTGCCAGCAGTTTGGACAGGAGCAATCAGCCCCAGCATTTT.

The CDR3 nucleotides read TGCAGCGTTGAGGGGACAGCCGATAATGAAAAACTGTTTTTT. Protein product: CSVEGTADNEKLFF. V gene TRBV29-1 combines with J gene TRBJ1-4, with 7 bases lining up with TRBD1. Germline V gene lookup returns CDR1 SQVTM and CDR2 ANQGSEA. V shed 3 bases, J shed 4 bases, and the junction held 5 bases outside the gene matches. The CDR3 length is 14 residues.